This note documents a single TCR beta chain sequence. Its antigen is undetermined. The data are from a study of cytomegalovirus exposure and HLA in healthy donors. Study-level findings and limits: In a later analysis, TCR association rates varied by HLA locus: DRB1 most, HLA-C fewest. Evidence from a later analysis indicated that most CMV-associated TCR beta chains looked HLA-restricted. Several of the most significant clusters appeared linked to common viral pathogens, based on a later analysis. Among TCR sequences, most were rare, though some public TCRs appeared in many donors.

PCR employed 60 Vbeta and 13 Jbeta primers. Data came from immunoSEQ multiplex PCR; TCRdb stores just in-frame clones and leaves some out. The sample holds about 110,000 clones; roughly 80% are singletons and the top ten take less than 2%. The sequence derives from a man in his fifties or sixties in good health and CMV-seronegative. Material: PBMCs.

The DNA for the CDR3 is TGTGCCTGCCGGGTCGTAAGCTCCTATAATTCACCCCTCCACTTT. This encodes CACRVVSSYNSPLHF. This chain connects TRBV30 to TRBJ1-6; D not certain. The germline V and J ends were trimmed by 6 bases and 0 bases, with 12 bases remaining between them. CDR3 size: 15 residues. Germline values: CDR1 GTSNPN, CDR2 SVGIG (reference sequence).